This TCR beta chain came from a study of cytomegalovirus exposure and HLA in healthy donors. Overall study context: Prior work identified under 130 million unique TCR beta sequences in some 180 million T cells.

Donors were nominally healthy when sampled, though unrecorded immune exposures were likely. A single count supports this clone. PCR used 60 Vbeta primers and 13 Jbeta primers. TCRdb keeps only in-frame clones here, not all; method: immunoSEQ multiplex PCR. The repertoire holds some 130,000 clones, with about three quarters as singletons. Sequencing input: PBMCs. The sequence was collected from a male donor in good health and CMV-seronegative.

CDR3 DNA: TGTGCCAGCAGCGATTCGGGACTTGAGAATGAGCAGTTCTTC. It codes for CASSDSGLENEQFF. This chain links TRBV9 with TRBJ2-1; D perhaps matches TRBD2 (6 bases). V shed 3 bases and J shed 7 bases, with 14 bases lying between them. The CDR3 is 14 residues long. Germline V gene lookup returns CDR1 SGDLS and CDR2 YYNGEE.